The T cell receptor beta chain described here comes from a study of tumor and adjacent non-tumor tissue in lung cancer. Study-level background: Samples averaged about 4.2 million productive TCRbeta reads each.

Study-wide results and caveats: Tumor tissue had significantly higher TCR diversity than normal lung.

The CDR3 has 17 amino acids. In germline, CDR1 is SGHAT, CDR2 FQNNGV. To note about this clonotype: Its cognate antigen is unknown. At one boundary the junction diverges from the germline segment, which might be a read error.

The library came from three nested PCR rounds adapted from ARM-PCR protocols. From the multiplex PCR reads, TCRdb called clonotypes with MiXCR, one entry per CDR3 protein. This sample has about 200,000 distinct CDR3 sequences; 71% occur once, and the top ten carry under 30%. The template was RNA from unsorted bulk tissue. Newly diagnosed lung cancer patients had thoracic surgery in China, August–November 2014, without prior chemotherapy. This receptor was obtained from a man between 60 and 70 years old with non-small cell lung cancer. This chain links TRBV11-2 with TRBJ2-1; possibly TRBD2 for D (6 bases). The material sequenced was lung tumor tissue. The CDR3 nucleotides are TGTGCCAGCAGCTCATCTCTAGTGGGGGGAACCTATAATGAGCAGTTCTTC. It translates to CASSSSLVGGTYNEQFF.